The next 16 T cell receptor beta chains were all read from a single sample in a study of monozygotic twins with cystic fibrosis (dated by TCRdb to 2020 to 2023). The receptor library was made with the immunoSEQ multiplex PCR assay. Held by TCRdb, this immuneACCESS table contains in-frame sequences only and omits some clones. Under half of the omission traces to an unresolved V gene where checked; the cause of the rest is unknown. The sample yields 20,000 or so clones; approximately 96% were counted once. The ten largest clonotypes hold 1.9% of the sample. Sequencing used blood. The receptor source for this set is a woman aged 25 to 39 with cystic fibrosis.

The V gene is TRBV28, the J gene TRBJ1-3; unclear D gene. Germline V lookup: CDR1 MDHEN, CDR2 SYDVKM. The germline V and J ends were trimmed by 6 bases and 4 bases, with 16 bases remaining between them. CDR3 size: 15 residues. CDR3 in DNA: TGTGCCAGCAGCCCACGGGAAAGCCTGGGAAACACCATATATTTT. This codes for CASSPRESLGNTIYF.

The chain uses TRBV6-5 and TRBJ2-1; 11 bases are shared with TRBD2. V lost 6 bases, J lost 4 bases, and 5 bases stayed unmatched. This CDR3 spans 15 amino acids. Germline V gene data show CDR1 as MNHEY and CDR2 as SVGAGI. The CDR3 sequence is CASSALAGAYNEQFF. The DNA for the CDR3 is TGTGCCAGCAGCGCACTAGCGGGGGCTTACAATGAGCAGTTCTTC.

This clone was detected once. J is TRBJ2-7 and V is TRBV28, with D perhaps TRBD2 (6 bases). Germline V gene sequence: CDR1 MDHEN, CDR2 SYDVKM. The V end lost 6 bases, the J end lost 2 bases, and 14 bases lay between the germline ends. The CDR3 has 14 amino acids. The CDR3 coding sequence is TGTGCCAGCAGACCGCGGGGTCCCACCTACGAGCAGTACTTC. Amino acid sequence: CASRPRGPTYEQYF.

This clone was recorded once. The chain couples TRBV29-1 to TRBJ1-1; D is possibly TRBD1 (6 bases). The V and J ends lost 4 bases and 5 bases respectively, with 14 bases between them. The germline gives CDR1 SQVTM, CDR2 ANQGSEA. The CDR3 runs to 13 residues. The CDR3 protein is CSVAGAKGTEAFF. CDR3 DNA: TGCAGCGTTGCAGGGGCGAAAGGTACTGAAGCTTTCTTT.

The rearrangement joins TRBV6-1 to TRBJ2-7; D is uncertain. Germline CDR1 reads MNHNS; CDR2 reads SASEGT. V lost 0 bases to trimming and J lost 5 bases, with 8 bases between them. The CDR3 is made up of 13 amino acids. The CDR3 bases are TGTGCCAGCAGTGAAGCCGCCTGGGACGAGCAGTACTTC. Its translation is CASSEAAWDEQYF.

The chain links TRBV7-9 to TRBJ1-2; 9 positions match TRBD1. In germline, CDR1 is SEHNR, CDR2 FQNEAQ (reference sequence). V lost 5 bases to trimming and J lost 11 bases; unmatched junction nucleotides: 9. The CDR3 has 13 residues. The CDR3 DNA reads as TGTGCCAGCAGCAAACAGGGGGCCGAAGTGTACACCTTC. Translated: CASSKQGAEVYTF. The full variable domain, in which reference TRBV7-9 and TRBJ1-2 provide the parts outside the CDR3, is DTGVSQNPRHKITKRGQNVTFRCDPISEHNRLYWYRQTLGQGPEFLTYFQNEAQLEKSRLLSDRFSAERPKGSFSTLEIQRTEQGDSAMYLCASSKQGAEVYTFGSGTRLTVV.

This chain joins TRBV7-2 and TRBJ2-3, with 10 positions matching TRBD2. The CDR3 has 16 residues. Germline V gives CDR1 SGHTA, CDR2 FQGNSA. Losses at the gene ends were 3 bases for V and 6 bases for J; bases not matched to a gene: 9. The chain's CDR3 is CASSLSASGGSDTQYF. Here the CDR3 DNA reads TGTGCCAGCAGCTTGTCGGCTAGCGGGGGATCGGATACGCAGTATTTT.

The V call is TRBV4-1, the J call TRBJ2-7, with 8 nucleotides matching TRBD2. In germline, CDR1 is MGHRA, CDR2 YSYEKL. The V gene end was trimmed by 1 base and the J gene end by 5 bases; junction bases not matched to a gene: 4. The CDR3 contains 14 residues. This CDR3 reads CASSQAGGGHEQYF. CDR3 DNA: TGCGCCAGCAGCCAAGCCGGGGGGGGCCACGAGCAGTACTTC.

The CDR3 region has the DNA TGCGCCAGCAGCCCGGCGATCGACACTGAAGCTTTCTTT. Its protein product is CASSPAIDTEAFF. The chain employs TRBV5-1 and TRBJ1-1; no clear D. The CDR3 sequence is 13 residues long. CDR1 is SGHRS and CDR2 is YFSETQ in the germline V gene. V lost 4 bases and J 3 bases, leaving 10 bases between the germline ends.

This chain uses TRBV5-1 with TRBJ2-3; D is uncertain. Germline CDR1 and CDR2: SGHRS and YFSETQ. With 2 bases removed from V and 4 bases from J, the gap between germline ends came to 5 bases. The CDR3 has 12 residues. The CDR3 protein is CASSLTADTQYF. The CDR3 DNA reads TGCGCCAGCAGCTTAACAGCAGATACGCAGTATTTT.

The gene calls are TRBV6-6 and TRBJ2-2; possible D gene TRBD2, 6 bases. The length of the CDR3 is 16 residues. Germline assignment: CDR1 MNHNY and CDR2 SVGAGI (reference sequence). Deletions cut 6 bases from V and 1 base from J, with 15 bases between. This CDR3 reads CASSPTRRLNTGELFF. The CDR3 DNA is TGTGCCAGCAGCCCGACTAGACGGCTGAACACCGGGGAGCTGTTTTTT.

The J gene is TRBJ2-7, the V gene TRBV5-6; TRBD2 matches at 14 bases. V shed 4 bases, J shed 2 bases, and the junction held 5 bases outside the gene matches. CDR1 and CDR2 from the germline V gene are SGHDT and YYEEEE. The CDR3 extends over 16 amino acids. Here the CDR3 DNA reads TGTGCCAGCAGCCCCTTGACTAGCGGGGGGGCCTACGAGCAGTACTTC. Protein sequence: CASSPLTSGGAYEQYF.

The chain employs TRBV7-9 and TRBJ1-2; TRBD1 matches 10 bases. Germline V gene sequence: CDR1 SEHNR, CDR2 FQNEAQ (reference sequence). The CDR3 is 15 residues long. The junction had 6 bases not matched to a gene; V was cut back by 1 base and J by 7 bases. CDR3 residues: CASSLDGTGVSGYTF. CDR3 sequence (DNA): TGTGCCAGCAGCTTAGACGGGACAGGGGTTTCTGGCTACACCTTC.

V gene TRBV7-9 combines with J gene TRBJ2-1; maybe TRBD2 (7 bases). This CDR3 is built from 15 residues. Germline V gene sequence: CDR1 SEHNR, CDR2 FQNEAQ (reference sequence). Trimming left V 1 base short and J 4 bases short, with 11 bases between. The CDR3 DNA reads TGTGCCAGCAGCTTAGGACGGGGGGCGTACAATGAGCAGTTCTTC. It codes for CASSLGRGAYNEQFF.

V is TRBV4-3 and J is TRBJ2-2, with 7 bases matching TRBD1. The CDR3 has 16 residues. Germline lookup yields CDR1 LGHNA and CDR2 YSLEER. J was trimmed by 5 bases and V by 0 bases; bases with no gene match: 6. In DNA form, the CDR3 reads TGCGCCAGCAGCCAAGATTTGAGGGGGCTAACCGGGGAGCTGTTTTTT. This sequence encodes CASSQDLRGLTGELFF.

The chain's CDR3 is CASSLPGVHEQYF. The CDR3 DNA reads TGTGCCAGCAGCTTACCAGGGGTCCACGAGCAGTACTTC. The chain carries TRBV5-4 and TRBJ2-7; D possibly corresponds to TRBD1 (6 bases). The CDR3 consists of 13 residues. From germline, CDR1 is SGHNT and CDR2 YYREEE (reference sequence). The ends were cut back, 2 bases at V and 5 bases at J, with 11 bases in the middle.